This T cell receptor (beta chain) comes out of a study of blood T cell repertoires in COVID-19. The table came from immunoSEQ multiplex PCR; TCRdb's copy has only in-frame clones and leaves some out. The top ten clones hold 11% to 15% of a sample with roughly 110,000 clones, about 80% of them seen once. The specimen was peripheral blood. The sequence came from a woman aged 55-69 years with acute or convalescent COVID-19.

CDR3 residues: CASSGDRVANEKLFF. CDR3 DNA: TGTGCCAGCAGTGGCGACAGGGTTGCTAATGAAAAACTGTTTTTT. This chain uses TRBV25-1 with TRBJ1-4, with TRBD1 identical over 7 bases. V trimming: 4 bases; J trimming: 3 bases; junction bases outside the gene matches: 5. Looked up from germline, CDR1 is MGHDK and CDR2 is SYGVNS. CDR3 length equals 15 residues. The whole variable domain, remainder taken from reference TRBV25-1 and TRBJ1-4, is EADIYQTPRYLVIGTGKKITLECSQTMGHDKMYWYQQDPGMELHLIHYSYGVNSTEKGDLSSESTVSRIRTEHFPLTLESARPSHTSQYLCASSGDRVANEKLFFGSGTQLSVL.